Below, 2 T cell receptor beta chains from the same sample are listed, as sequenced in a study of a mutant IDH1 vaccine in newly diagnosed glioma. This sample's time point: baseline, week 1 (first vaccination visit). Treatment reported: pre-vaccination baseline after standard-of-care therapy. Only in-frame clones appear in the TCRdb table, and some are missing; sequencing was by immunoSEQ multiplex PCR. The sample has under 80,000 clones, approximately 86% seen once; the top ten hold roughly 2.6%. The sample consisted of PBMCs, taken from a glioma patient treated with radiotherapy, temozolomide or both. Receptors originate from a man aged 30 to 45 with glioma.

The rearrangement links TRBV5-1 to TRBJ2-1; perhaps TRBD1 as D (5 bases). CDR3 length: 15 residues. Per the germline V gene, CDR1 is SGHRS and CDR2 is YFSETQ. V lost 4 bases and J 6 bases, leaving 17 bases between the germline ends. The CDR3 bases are TGCGCCAGCAGCCTCGAAGTGGTGGGGCCCAATGAGCAGTTCTTC. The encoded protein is CASSLEVVGPNEQFF.

CDR3 region: CASSPTSGGITGELFF. CDR3 DNA sequence: TGTGCCAGCAGTCCGACTAGCGGGGGGATCACCGGGGAGCTGTTTTTT. The V gene is TRBV2, the J gene TRBJ2-2, with 13 positions matching TRBD2. The CDR3 covers 16 residues. Unmatched junction bases numbered 4, after V lost 5 bases and J lost 4 bases. CDR1 is SNHLY and CDR2 is FYNNEI in the germline V gene.